Listed below are T cell receptor beta chains from one sample, sequenced in a study of blood T cell repertoires in COVID-19. Method: immunoSEQ multiplex PCR; TCRdb's copy keeps in-frame clones and lacks some. This table has around 400,000 clones, just over 90% appearing once. The sample was PBMCs or T cells enriched from blood (not recorded which). The receptors derive from a woman aged 40 to 55 who had been exposed to COVID-19. CDR3s include the opening cysteine and the closing phenylalanine or tryptophan. Fields, in order: clone size, D gene, J gene, V gene, CDR3 DNA, CDR3 protein. D genes are given only for firm matches. Clone sizes are given selectively: once, few, many, or a class where the clone is expanded.

>-|TRBD1|TRBJ1-2|TRBV24-1
TGTGCCACCAGTGATCGGACAGGGAATGGCTACACCTTC
CATSDRTGNGYTF
>-|TRBD1|TRBJ1-1|TRBV10-2
TGCGCCAGCAGTAACAGGGGGAGTGACACTGAAGCTTTCTTT
CASSNRGSDTEAFF
>-|TRBD1|TRBJ1-1|TRBV7-9
TGTGCCAGCAGCTTAGGTGGGACAGGACTGAACACTGAAGCTTTCTTT
CASSLGGTGLNTEAFF
>-|-|TRBJ1-2|TRBV29-1
TGCAGCGTTGTCAAAACAGGGACGGGCTACACCTTC
CSVVKTGTGYTF
>-|TRBD2|TRBJ2-7|TRBV5-8
TGTGCCAGCAGCTTGGGGGCTAGCGGCGAGCAGTACTTC
CASSLGASGEQYF
>once|-|TRBJ1-1|TRBV25-1
TGTGCCAGCAGTGAACTTTACCGGGGGAACACTGAAGCTTTCTTT
CASSELYRGNTEAFF
>once|-|TRBJ2-5|TRBV5-1
TGCGCCAGCAGCCTTCAACCGGGACAACAAGAGACCCAGTACTTC
CASSLQPGQQETQYF
>-|TRBD2|TRBJ2-1|TRBV4-1
TGCGCCAGCAGCCCCCCAAGCGGGGAGATCAGGGTCTTC
CASSPPSGEIRVF
>-|-|TRBJ2-1|TRBV11-3
TGTGCCAGCAGCCCCAACCCTAGCGCCGAGCAGTTCTTC
CASSPNPSAEQFF
>-|-|TRBJ1-5|TRBV30
TGTGCCTGGAGTACCCGGGGGGCTCAGCCCCAGCATTTT
CAWSTRGAQPQHF
>-|-|TRBJ1-3|TRBV3-1/TRBV3-2
TGTGCCAGCAGCCGCGACAGTCGTCCCTCTGGAAACACCATATATTTT
CASSRDSRPSGNTIYF
>-|-|TRBJ2-2|TRBV7-8
TGTGCCAGCAGCTTAGTCGCAGGGGCGGCCGGGGAGCTGTTTTTT
CASSLVAGAAGELFF
>once|-|TRBJ2-1|TRBV5-1
TGCGCCAGCAGCTTGGGAGAGCGGGAGCAGTTCTTC
CASSLGEREQFF
>-|-|TRBJ1-3|TRBV19
TGTGCCAGTAGTAACGGAGGAATCTCTGGAAACACCATATATTTT
CASSNGGISGNTIYF
>-|-|TRBJ1-1|TRBV5-1
TGCGCCAGCAGCATTGGTGAGCTCACTGAAGCTTTCTTT
CASSIGELTEAFF
>-|-|TRBJ2-5|TRBV5-1
TGCGCCAGCAGCGCCCGTCAGGGGGGAGAGACCCAGTACTTC
CASSARQGGETQYF
>-|TRBD1|TRBJ2-7|TRBV15
TGTGCCACCAGCGTCAACAGGGGTAACTACGAGCAGTACTTC
CATSVNRGNYEQYF